This T cell receptor (beta chain) was captured in a study of blood T cell repertoires in COVID-19. The overall study: T cells, B-cell-depleted T cells, or PBMCs provided the cDNA or gDNA that served as material.

Authors' analysis steps: Cell counts per sample came from amplifying reference gene primers. Clones were sequenced by immunoSEQ multiplex PCR, and TCRdb holds only the in-frame ones, with some missing. Clonal size and the V and J genes are those of that table, whereas D and trimming came from the DNA. This sample has around 99,000 clones, with about 89% found just once. Looked up from germline, CDR1 is MNHEY and CDR2 is SMNVEV (reference sequence). The trim removed 9 bases at V and 0 bases at J, leaving 2 bases unmatched. The CDR3 is made up of 14 amino acids. Sequencing was carried out using peripheral blood. The gene calls are TRBV27 and TRBJ2-6; TRBD1 agrees at 7 bases. The sequence was collected from a woman in her twenties or thirties with acute or convalescent COVID-19. The DNA of the CDR3 is TGTGCCAGTCACAGGGGCTCTGGGGCCAACGTCCTGACTTTC. Its translation: CASHRGSGANVLTF.